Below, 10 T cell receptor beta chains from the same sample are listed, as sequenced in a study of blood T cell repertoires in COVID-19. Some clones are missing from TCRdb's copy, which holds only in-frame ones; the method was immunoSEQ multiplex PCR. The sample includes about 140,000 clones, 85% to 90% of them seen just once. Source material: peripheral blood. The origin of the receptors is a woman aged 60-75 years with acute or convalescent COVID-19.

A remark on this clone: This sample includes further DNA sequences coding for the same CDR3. CDR3 region: CASSPGTGSYEQYF. The CDR3 nucleotides read TGTGCCAGCAGCCCAGGTACGGGGTCCTACGAGCAGTACTTC. The genes are TRBV11-2 and TRBJ2-7; D is possibly TRBD2 (5 bases). The germline V gene encodes CDR1 SGHAT and CDR2 FQNNGV. The CDR3 extends over 14 amino acids. V was clipped by 5 bases and J by 1 base, with 12 bases between them.

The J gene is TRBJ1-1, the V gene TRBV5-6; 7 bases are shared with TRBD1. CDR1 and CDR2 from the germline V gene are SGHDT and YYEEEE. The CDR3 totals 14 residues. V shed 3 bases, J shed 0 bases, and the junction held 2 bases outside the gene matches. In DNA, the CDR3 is TGTGCCAGCAGCTCCAGGGGGGTGAACACTGAAGCTTTCTTT. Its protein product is CASSSRGVNTEAFF. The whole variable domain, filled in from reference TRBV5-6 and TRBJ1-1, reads DAGVTQSPTHLIKTRGQQVTLRCSPKSGHDTVSWYQQALGQGPQFIFQYYEEEERQRGNFPDRFSGHQFPNYSSELNVNALLLGDSALYLCASSSRGVNTEAFFGQGTRLTVV.

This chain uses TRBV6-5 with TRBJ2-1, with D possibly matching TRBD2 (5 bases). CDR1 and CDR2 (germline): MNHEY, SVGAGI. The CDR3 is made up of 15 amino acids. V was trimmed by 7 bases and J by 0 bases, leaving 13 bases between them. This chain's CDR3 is CASTGLPGSYNEQFF. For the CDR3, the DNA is TGTGCCAGCACAGGACTGCCAGGCTCCTACAATGAGCAGTTCTTC.

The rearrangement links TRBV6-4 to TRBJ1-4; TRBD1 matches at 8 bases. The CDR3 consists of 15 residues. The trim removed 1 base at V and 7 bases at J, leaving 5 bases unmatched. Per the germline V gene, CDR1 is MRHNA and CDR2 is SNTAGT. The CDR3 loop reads CASSDYRGATEKLFF. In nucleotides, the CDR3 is TGTGCCAGCAGTGACTACAGGGGGGCTACTGAAAAACTGTTTTTT.

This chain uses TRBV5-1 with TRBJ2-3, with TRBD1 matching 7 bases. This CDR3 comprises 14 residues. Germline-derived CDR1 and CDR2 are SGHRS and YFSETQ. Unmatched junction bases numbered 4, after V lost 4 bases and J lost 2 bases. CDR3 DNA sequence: TGCGCCAGCAGCCCGGGACAGATCACAGATACGCAGTATTTT. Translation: CASSPGQITDTQYF.

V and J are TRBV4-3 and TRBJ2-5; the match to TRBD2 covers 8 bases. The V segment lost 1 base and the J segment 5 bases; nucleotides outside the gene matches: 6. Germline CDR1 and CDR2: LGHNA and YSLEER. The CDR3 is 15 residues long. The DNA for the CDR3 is TGCGCCAGCAGCCAAGCGGGGGGGCCTTGGGAGACCCAGTACTTC. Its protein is CASSQAGGPWETQYF.

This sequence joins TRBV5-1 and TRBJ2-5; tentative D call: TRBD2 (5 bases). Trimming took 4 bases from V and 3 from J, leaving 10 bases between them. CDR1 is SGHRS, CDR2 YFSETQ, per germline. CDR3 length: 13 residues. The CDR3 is CASSVPGKETQYF. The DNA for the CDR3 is TGCGCCAGCAGCGTACCGGGAAAAGAGACCCAGTACTTC.

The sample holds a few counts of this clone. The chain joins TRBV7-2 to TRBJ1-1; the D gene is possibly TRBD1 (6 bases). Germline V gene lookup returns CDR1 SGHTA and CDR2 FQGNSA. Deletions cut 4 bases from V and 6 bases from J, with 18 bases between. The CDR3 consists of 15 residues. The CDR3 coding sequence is TGTGCCAGCAGCTGGACAGTTACCCAAAAGTCTGAAGCTTTCTTT. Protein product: CASSWTVTQKSEAFF.

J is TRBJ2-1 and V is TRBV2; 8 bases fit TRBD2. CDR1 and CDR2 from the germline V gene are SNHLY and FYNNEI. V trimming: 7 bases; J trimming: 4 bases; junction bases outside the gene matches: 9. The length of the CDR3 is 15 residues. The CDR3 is CASKRTGGPYNEQFF. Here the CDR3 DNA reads TGTGCCAGCAAGAGAACGGGGGGGCCGTACAATGAGCAGTTCTTC.

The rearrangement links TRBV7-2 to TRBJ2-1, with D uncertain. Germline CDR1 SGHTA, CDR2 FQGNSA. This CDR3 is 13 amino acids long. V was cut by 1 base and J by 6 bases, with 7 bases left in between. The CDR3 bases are TGTGCCAGCAGCTTAGGAAGGAGCAATGAGCAGTTCTTC. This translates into CASSLGRSNEQFF.